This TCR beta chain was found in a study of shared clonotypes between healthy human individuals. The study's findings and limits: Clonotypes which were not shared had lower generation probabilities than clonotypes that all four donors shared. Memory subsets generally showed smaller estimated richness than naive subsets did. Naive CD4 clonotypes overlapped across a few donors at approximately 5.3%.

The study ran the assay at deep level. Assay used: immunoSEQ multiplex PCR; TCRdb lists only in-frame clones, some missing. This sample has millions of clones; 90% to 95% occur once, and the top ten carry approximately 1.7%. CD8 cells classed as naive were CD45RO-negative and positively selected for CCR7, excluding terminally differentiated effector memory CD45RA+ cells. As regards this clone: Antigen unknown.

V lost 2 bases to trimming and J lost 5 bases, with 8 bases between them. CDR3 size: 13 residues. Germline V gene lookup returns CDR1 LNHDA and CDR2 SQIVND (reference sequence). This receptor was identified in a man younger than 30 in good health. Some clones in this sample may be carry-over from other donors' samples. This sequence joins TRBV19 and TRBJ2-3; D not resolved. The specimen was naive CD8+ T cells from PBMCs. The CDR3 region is CASSIPTQDTQYF. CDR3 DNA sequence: TGTGCCAGTAGTATACCAACGCAAGATACGCAGTATTTT.